This TCR beta chain emerged from a study of blood T cell repertoires in COVID-19. For the study at large: Some COVID-19 samples were acute and others convalescent; all came from the United States, Italy and Spain. PBMCs, B-cell-depleted T cells, or T cells provided the cDNA or gDNA that made up the material.

In the authors' workflow: How many nucleated cells were present was estimated from reference gene primer amplification. Sequenced by immunoSEQ multiplex PCR; TCRdb stores in-frame clones only, minus some. That table is the source of V, J and clone size, and D and trimming were worked out from the DNA. The sample lists around 100,000 clones, 80% occurring once. This receptor was identified in a woman in her 70s with acute or convalescent COVID-19. Sequenced sample: peripheral blood.

In DNA form, the CDR3 reads TGTGCCAGCAGCTCCATCGAAGACAGATCCTACAATGAGCAGTTCTTC. As protein: CASSSIEDRSYNEQFF. The chain has TRBV13 and TRBJ2-1, with D maybe TRBD1 (5 bases). The CDR3 covers 16 residues. Germline CDR1 reads PRHDT; CDR2 reads FYEKMQ (reference sequence). V lost 4 bases to trimming and J lost 1 base, with 14 bases between them.